The clone carrying this TCR beta chain was detected ten times or more. The record originates from a study of T-cell reconstitution after alpha-beta-depleted transplantation in children. Unique molecular identifiers were used in preparing the TCRbeta library. TCRdb used MiXCR to reprocess the PCR reads, holding one entry per CDR3 protein. This table has some 400,000 distinct CDR3 sequences, over 20% appearing once. The germline gives CDR1 DFQATT, CDR2 SNEGSKA (reference sequence). The V end lost 5 bases, the J end lost 7 bases, and 21 bases lay between the germline ends. This CDR3 comprises 15 residues.

The sequences come from PBMCs from the stem cell graft donor, collected from the stem cell graft. This clonotype was obtained from a human donor who donated a stem cell graft to a child with acute myeloid leukemia. The rearrangement uses TRBV20-1 and TRBJ2-1; maybe TRBD2 (6 bases). The CDR3 DNA reads as TGCAGTGCTGGGGCGAGCCTAGCGACTATTAATGAGCAGTTCTTC. This translates into CSAGASLATINEQFF.